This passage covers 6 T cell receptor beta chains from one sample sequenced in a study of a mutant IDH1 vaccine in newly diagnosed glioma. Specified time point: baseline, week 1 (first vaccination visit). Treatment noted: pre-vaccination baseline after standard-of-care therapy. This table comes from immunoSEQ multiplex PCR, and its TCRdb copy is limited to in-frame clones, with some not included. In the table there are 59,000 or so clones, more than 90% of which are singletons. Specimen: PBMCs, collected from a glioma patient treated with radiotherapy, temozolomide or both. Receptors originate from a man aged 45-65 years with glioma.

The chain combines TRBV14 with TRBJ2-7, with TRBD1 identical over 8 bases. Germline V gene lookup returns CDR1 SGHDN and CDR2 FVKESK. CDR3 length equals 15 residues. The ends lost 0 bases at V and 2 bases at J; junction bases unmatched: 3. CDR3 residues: CASSQENRGTYEQYF. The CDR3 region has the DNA TGTGCCAGCAGCCAAGAAAACAGGGGGACCTACGAGCAGTACTTC.

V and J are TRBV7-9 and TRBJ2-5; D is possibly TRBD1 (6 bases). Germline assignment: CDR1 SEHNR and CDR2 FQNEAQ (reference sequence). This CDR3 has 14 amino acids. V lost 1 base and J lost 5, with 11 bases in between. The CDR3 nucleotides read TGTGCCAGCAGCTTAGAGGGGGTGTTTGAGACCCAGTACTTC. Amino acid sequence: CASSLEGVFETQYF.

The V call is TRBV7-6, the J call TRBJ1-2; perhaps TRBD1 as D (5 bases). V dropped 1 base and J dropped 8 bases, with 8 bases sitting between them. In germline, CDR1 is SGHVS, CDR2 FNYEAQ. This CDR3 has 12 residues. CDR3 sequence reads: CASSLVGDGYTF. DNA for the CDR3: TGTGCCAGCAGCTTAGTCGGGGACGGCTACACCTTC.

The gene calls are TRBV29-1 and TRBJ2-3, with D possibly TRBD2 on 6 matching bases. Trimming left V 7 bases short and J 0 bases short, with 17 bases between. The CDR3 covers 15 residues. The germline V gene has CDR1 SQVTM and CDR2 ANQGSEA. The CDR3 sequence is CSARGSFSSTDTQYF. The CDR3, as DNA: TGCAGCGCCCGGGGGTCTTTTTCTAGCACAGATACGCAGTATTTT.

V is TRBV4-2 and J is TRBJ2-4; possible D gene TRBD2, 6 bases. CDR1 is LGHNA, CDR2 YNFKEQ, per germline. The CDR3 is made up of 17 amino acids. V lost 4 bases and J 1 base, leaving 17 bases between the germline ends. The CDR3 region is CASSPVSGVGAKNIQYF. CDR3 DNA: TGTGCCAGCAGCCCAGTCTCGGGAGTTGGCGCCAAAAACATTCAGTACTTC.

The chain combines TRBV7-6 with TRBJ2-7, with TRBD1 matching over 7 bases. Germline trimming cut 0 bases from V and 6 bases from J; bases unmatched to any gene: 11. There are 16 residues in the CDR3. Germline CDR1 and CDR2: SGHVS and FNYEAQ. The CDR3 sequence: CASSLARTGERSEQYF. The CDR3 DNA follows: TGTGCCAGCAGCTTAGCTCGAACAGGGGAAAGGAGCGAGCAGTACTTC.